Listed below are T cell receptor beta chains from one sample, sequenced in a study of tumor and adjacent non-tumor tissue in lung cancer. TCRdb independently ran MiXCR on the multiplex PCR reads; one entry per CDR3 protein. This table holds roughly 74,000 distinct CDR3 sequences, 76% found once. Material for sequencing was distant non-tumor lung tissue. These receptors all stem from a man in his sixties or seventies with non-small cell lung cancer. The CDR3 runs from the conserved cysteine through the conserved F or W.

V: TRBV11-2
CDR3: CASSPGTIGQETQYF

V: TRBV6-6
CDR3: CASSYIGLTDVFSSYNEQFF

V: TRBV20-1
CDR3: CSARIAGGFGNIQYF

V: TRBV13
CDR3: CASRPGQVALRGNQPQYF

V: TRBV6-5
CDR3: CASTYSMTGGSYTF

V: TRBV29-1
CDR3: CSFVPYEFSGEDGYTF

V: TRBV10-2
CDR3: CAGSSQLGVNNSPLHF

V: TRBV9
CDR3: CASSVLGGEDTQYF

V: TRBV6-9
CDR3: CSGRKTTAHRDSDQETQYF

V: TRBV6-5
CDR3: CTSSTSFTGVDDYTF

V: TRBV10-2
CDR3: CAISESTQSSDYTF

V: TRBV14
CDR3: CASSPLAGEGAEQYF

V: TRBV6-2/TRBV6-3
CDR3: CARSSIPSGEQFF

V: TRBV12-3/TRBV12-4
CDR3: CANSFTSSYNSALHF

V: TRBV4-1
CDR3: CTSSQADRRPQLF

V: TRBV6-2/TRBV6-3
CDR3: CASSFSRSSGHGELFF

V: TRBV11-2
CDR3: CASSPVGENGCTF

V: TRBV6-1
CDR3: CASSEGTSGNHEQFF

V: TRBV29-1
CDR3: CSVEVLQVQGSGYNEQFF

V: TRBV11-2
CDR3: CASGLDQGAPYERYF

V: TRBV12-3/TRBV12-4
CDR3: CASRRPGTEIGYGNTIYF

V: TRBV11-3
CDR3: CASTRREISTDMQYF

V: TRBV11-3
CDR3: CASSLRDRTLKIEAFF

V: TRBV11-2
CDR3: CASNLPSRSASTLPDTQYF

V: TRBV21-1
CDR3: CASSKARQWQDGRPYEQYF

V: TRBV6-5
CDR3: CASSLQTGGGKKLFF

V: TRBV6-6
CDR3: CAVSPGPNYEQYF